This T cell receptor (beta chain) was recorded in a study of early T cells in non-severe SARS-CoV-2 infection. Study context: Unpaired chains resulted from sequencing bulk RNA of unsorted whole blood.

The germline gives CDR1 SQVTM, CDR2 ANQGSEA. The V and J ends lost 8 bases and 0 bases respectively, with 5 bases between them. This CDR3 comprises 12 residues. This clonotype was recorded at least ten times. The target antigen is unknown. Attachment of unique molecular identifiers was made to individual cDNA molecules. In TCRdb, the 5' RACE reads were re-called with MiXCR into one record per CDR3 protein. This table has 60,000 or so distinct CDR3 sequences, more than 9.5% appearing once. Findings of the study overall: In VDJdb matching, anti-spike CD8 responses were favored while private and CD4 specificities went missing.

Sample: whole blood. This chain connects TRBV29-1 to TRBJ2-6; no reliable D call. The clonotype comes from an adult who was a healthcare worker with PCR-confirmed SARS-CoV-2 infection or an uninfected control (not recorded which). As DNA, the CDR3 is TGCAGCTCCCTCTCTGGGGCCAACGTCCTGACTTTC. It encodes CSSLSGANVLTF.